The 29 T cell receptor beta chains in this list originate from one sample, sequenced in a study of cytomegalovirus exposure and HLA in healthy donors. PCR involved 60 Vbeta and 13 Jbeta primers. Data came from immunoSEQ multiplex PCR; TCRdb stores just in-frame clones and leaves some out. This table has around 150,000 clones, about 64% appearing once. The specimen sequenced was PBMCs. The origin of the receptors is a woman aged 25-40 years in good health and CMV-seropositive.

The chain has TRBV9 and TRBJ2-1, with TRBD2 matching 10 bases. Germline-derived CDR1 and CDR2 are SGDLS and YYNGEE. This CDR3 has 16 amino acids. Unmatched junction bases numbered 4, after V lost 0 bases and J lost 4 bases. The CDR3 is CASSVARTSGYNEQFF. CDR3 bases: TGTGCCAGCAGCGTAGCGAGGACTAGCGGATACAATGAGCAGTTCTTC. Looking up the rest from reference TRBV9 and TRBJ2-1 gives the full variable domain: DSGVTQTPKHLITATGQRVTLRCSPRSGDLSVYWYQQSLDQGLQFLIQYYNGEERAKGNILERFSAQQFPDLHSELNLSSLELGDSALYFCASSVARTSGYNEQFFGPGTRLTVL.

This clone showed up just a few times. This chain joins TRBV15 and TRBJ2-1, with unresolved D. Germline assignment: CDR1 LNHNV and CDR2 YYDKDF (reference sequence). V shed 1 base and J shed 9 bases, with 13 bases lying between them. CDR3 length: 14 residues. CDR3 coding DNA: TGTGCCACCAGCAGAGTGGCGGAGACGGGTGAGCAGTTCTTC. It is translated as CATSRVAETGEQFF.

This clone is a singleton in its sample. The J gene is TRBJ1-4, the V gene TRBV14; 8 nucleotides align to TRBD1. Germline V gene lookup returns CDR1 SGHDN and CDR2 FVKESK. The length of the CDR3 is 15 residues. V trimming: 5 bases; J trimming: 7 bases; junction bases outside the gene matches: 9. The CDR3 nucleotides are TGTGCCAGCAGCGAGACCAGGGGGCGCGGTGAAAAACTGTTTTTT. Protein product: CASSETRGRGEKLFF.

The CDR3 DNA is TGTGCCAGCAGTTATGACTGGCGCGACGAGCAGTACTTC. Translation gives CASSYDWRDEQYF. This rearrangement joins TRBV6-5 to TRBJ2-7; D unclear. Trimming took off 3 bases at V and 5 bases at J, with 11 bases between the two ends. The CDR3 is 13 amino acids. Germline V gives CDR1 MNHEY, CDR2 SVGAGI.

This clone turned up a few times. The chain couples TRBV4-2 to TRBJ2-6, with 9 positions matching TRBD1. There are 16 residues in the CDR3. After removal of 2 bases from V and 3 bases from J, the junction contained 2 bases not matched to a gene. Germline lookup yields CDR1 LGHNA and CDR2 YNFKEQ. The CDR3 sequence: CASSQTGGDGANVLTF. In DNA, the CDR3 is TGTGCCAGCAGCCAAACAGGGGGCGATGGGGCCAACGTCCTGACTTTC.

The J gene is TRBJ1-1, the V gene TRBV19; 7 bases align to TRBD1. The V gene's germline CDR1 is LNHDA and CDR2 SQIVND (reference sequence). This CDR3 spans 14 amino acids. With V trimmed by 3 bases and J by 1 base, 2 bases remained unmatched. CDR3 nucleotide sequence: TGTGCCAGTAGTATTACAGGGGCGAACACTGAAGCTTTCTTT. Residues: CASSITGANTEAFF.

The chain recombines TRBV5-1 with TRBJ1-6, with D possibly matching TRBD1 (5 bases). The CDR3 has 14 amino acids. V lost 8 bases to trimming and J lost 7 bases, with 16 bases between them. The germline V gene encodes CDR1 SGHRS and CDR2 YFSETQ. Here the CDR3 DNA reads TGCGCCAGTATGGGGACTAACACAAATTCACCCCTCCACTTT. It yields the protein CASMGTNTNSPLHF. Complete variable domain (other parts from reference TRBV5-1 and TRBJ1-6): KAGVTQTPRYLIKTRGQQVTLSCSPISGHRSVSWYQQTPGQGLQFLFEYFSETQRNKGNFPGRFSGRQFSNSRSEMNVSTLELGDSALYLCASMGTNTNSPLHFGNGTRLTVT.

This clone was picked up a small number of times. The genes are TRBV7-9 and TRBJ2-6; D gene unclear. The CDR3 length is 15 residues. Germline V gene sequence: CDR1 SEHNR, CDR2 FQNEAQ (reference sequence). Trimming removed 4 bases from V and 5 bases from J, with 12 bases in between. This chain's CDR3 is CASSSIEDRANVLTF. In nucleotides, the CDR3 is TGTGCCAGCAGCTCGATAGAAGACAGGGCCAACGTCCTGACTTTC.

This clone was counted between two and nine times. This chain connects TRBV19 to TRBJ1-1, with TRBD1 matching 9 bases. This CDR3 has 18 amino acids. Germline loops: CDR1 LNHDA, CDR2 SQIVND (reference sequence). The trim removed 11 bases at V and 0 bases at J, leaving 19 bases unmatched. The CDR3 nucleotides read TGTGCCCAAAAGGGGGACAGGGCGGTCAAGAGATTGAACACTGAAGCTTTCTTT. Translation: CAQKGDRAVKRLNTEAFF.

The rearrangement links TRBV15 to TRBJ2-7; a possible D gene is TRBD2 (6 bases). This CDR3 has 15 amino acids. V lost 1 base to trimming and J lost 2 bases, with 12 bases between them. Germline lookup yields CDR1 LNHNV and CDR2 YYDKDF (reference sequence). CDR3 in DNA: TGTGCCACCAGCAGAGTACGATCGGGGGCCTACGAGCAGTACTTC. It encodes CATSRVRSGAYEQYF.

V is TRBV29-1 and J is TRBJ2-3; 8 bases map to TRBD1. The CDR3 runs to 17 residues. Germline trimming cut 7 bases from V and 3 bases from J; bases unmatched to any gene: 18. Germline V gene data show CDR1 as SQVTM and CDR2 as ANQGSEA. This CDR3 reads CSAPRPRTGLRTDTQYF. The CDR3 region has the DNA TGCAGCGCCCCGAGACCGCGGACAGGGCTAAGAACAGATACGCAGTATTTT.

The chain joins TRBV4-1 to TRBJ2-3; 7 bases align to TRBD2. This CDR3 contains 16 residues. V shed 2 bases, J shed 4 bases, and the junction held 9 bases outside the gene matches. From germline, CDR1 is MGHRA and CDR2 YSYEKL. The CDR3 loop is CASSQTLMGGPDTQYF. The CDR3 nucleotides are TGCGCCAGCAGCCAAACGCTTATGGGAGGGCCAGATACGCAGTATTTT.

This clone was seen more than once but under ten times. The rearrangement joins TRBV18 to TRBJ2-3, with D uncertain. The V end was cut by 3 bases, the J end by 0 bases, with 4 bases between. The CDR3 is 13 amino acids. Germline assignment: CDR1 KGHSH and CDR2 LQKENI. CDR3 amino acids: CASSPQSTDTQYF. The CDR3 bases are TGTGCCAGCTCACCGCAGAGCACAGATACGCAGTATTTT.

As to this clone: A read error may account for a junction end that differs from germline. This sequence joins TRBV7-8 and TRBJ1-1; TRBD1 might be the D (5 bases). The CDR3 runs to 13 residues. The germline gives CDR1 SGHVS, CDR2 FQNEAQ. CDR3 in DNA: TGTGCCAGCAGCTCCCTCCGGGGGACTGGAGCTTTCTTT. Its translation: CASSSLRGTGAFF.

This rearrangement joins TRBV6-1 to TRBJ2-7; 7 positions match TRBD1. Germline CDR1 is MNHNS and CDR2 is SASEGT. The CDR3 is made up of 14 amino acids. Losses at the gene ends were 5 bases for V and 5 bases for J; bases not matched to a gene: 9. CDR3 in DNA: TGTGCCAGCAGTTTTATGACAGGGAACCACGAGCAGTACTTC. Translated, it gives CASSFMTGNHEQYF.

V is TRBV30 and J is TRBJ1-2, with a possible D match to TRBD1 (5 bases). This CDR3 contains 13 residues. Trimming pared 5 bases from V and 6 bases from J, leaving 16 bases between. Germline V gene data show CDR1 as GTSNPN and CDR2 as SVGIG (reference sequence). The CDR3 loop reads CAWAREGPDGYTF. The CDR3 nucleotides read TGTGCCTGGGCCAGGGAGGGGCCGGATGGCTACACCTTC.

In its sample, this clone was seen a few times. This chain joins TRBV10-3 and TRBJ1-6; unclear D gene. This CDR3 is 15 amino acids long. Germline V gene data show CDR1 as ENHRY and CDR2 as SYGVKD. Trimming shortened V by 3 bases and J by 9 bases, and 15 bases separated the two germline ends. The CDR3 DNA is TGTGCCATCAGTGATAACGCGGATAATCTTTCACCCCTCCACTTT. The encoded protein is CAISDNADNLSPLHF.

This clone was observed a single time. The chain carries TRBV5-1 and TRBJ2-1, with 8 bases identical to TRBD1. The ends lost 0 bases at V and 6 bases at J; junction bases unmatched: 2. The CDR3 has 14 amino acids. In germline, CDR1 is SGHRS, CDR2 YFSETQ. The CDR3, as DNA: TGCGCCAGCAGCTTGGGTACAGGGGGCAATGAGCAGTTCTTC. Its translation: CASSLGTGGNEQFF.

This sequence joins TRBV9 and TRBJ2-3, with TRBD2 identical over 8 bases. V trimming: 3 bases; J trimming: 0 bases; junction bases outside the gene matches: 6. CDR1 and CDR2 (germline): SGDLS, YYNGEE. This CDR3 comprises 16 residues. The CDR3 DNA is TGTGCCAGCAGCGCGGGGGGGGCCACTAGCACAGATACGCAGTATTTT. Protein product: CASSAGGATSTDTQYF.

The chain joins TRBV7-9 to TRBJ1-1, with D tentatively TRBD1 (6 bases). The CDR3 loop spans 13 amino acids. Trimming shortened V by 4 bases and J by 2 bases, and 8 bases separated the two germline ends. Germline V gene lookup returns CDR1 SEHNR and CDR2 FQNEAQ (reference sequence). DNA for the CDR3: TGTGCCAGCAGCTACGGGACAAACACTGAAGCTTTCTTT. It specifies CASSYGTNTEAFF.

The chain is built from TRBV5-1 and TRBJ2-6, with no clear D. Germline lookup yields CDR1 SGHRS and CDR2 YFSETQ. Between the trimmed V and J ends, which lost 0 bases and 0 bases, there was a span of 7 bases. This CDR3 has 16 amino acids. Here the CDR3 reads CASSLARSSGANVLTF. The CDR3, as DNA: TGCGCCAGCAGCTTGGCGAGGAGCTCTGGGGCCAACGTCCTGACTTTC.

The DNA of the CDR3 is TGTGCCAGCAGCTCTCTACTAGCGACAACACCCTTATCCTACGAGCAGTACTTC. Translation gives CASSSLLATTPLSYEQYF. The chain couples TRBV11-2 to TRBJ2-7; 7 positions agree with TRBD2. The junction had 16 bases not matched to a gene; V was cut back by 4 bases and J by 1 base. The germline V gene has CDR1 SGHAT and CDR2 FQNNGV. The CDR3 loop spans 18 amino acids.

This chain links TRBV27 with TRBJ2-7, with 7 bases lining up with TRBD1. This CDR3 has 20 residues. Germline CDR1 and CDR2: MNHEY and SMNVEV (reference sequence). Germline trimming cut 3 bases from V and 1 base from J; bases unmatched to any gene: 21. The CDR3 spells CASSFSAPGGIGMRSYEQYF. DNA for the CDR3: TGTGCCAGCAGTTTCTCGGCTCCAGGGGGAATCGGAATGAGATCCTACGAGCAGTACTTC.

This clone was counted a few times. The V gene is TRBV5-6, the J gene TRBJ2-7; tentatively, D is TRBD2 (6 bases). This CDR3 is 11 amino acids long. The V gene's germline CDR1 is SGHDT and CDR2 YYEEEE. The V gene lost 2 bases and the J gene lost 9 bases, with 9 bases spanning the gap. CDR3 DNA sequence: TGTGCCAGCAGCTTTGGGGGGAGGCAGTACTTC. Protein product: CASSFGGRQYF.

A note on this clone: At one end, the junction sequence differs from germline, possibly due to a read error. The chain recombines TRBV29-1 with TRBJ2-6, with TRBD1 as a possible D gene (7 bases). CDR1 is SQVTM and CDR2 is ANQGSEA in the germline V gene. The CDR3 totals 15 residues. The CDR3 DNA reads as TGCAGCGTTGGGGGGGACAGCTCTGGGGCCAACGTCCTGCCTTTC. Translated, it gives CSVGGDSSGANVLPF.

There are a few counts of this clone. The V gene is TRBV5-6, the J gene TRBJ2-7; D is ambiguous. V lost 4 bases and J 0 bases, leaving 14 bases between the germline ends. This CDR3 has 15 amino acids. Germline values: CDR1 SGHDT, CDR2 YYEEEE. CDR3 bases: TGTGCCAGCAGCCCGCCCACGCAACACTCCTACGAGCAGTACTTC. It encodes CASSPPTQHSYEQYF.

This clone occurred a few times. The rearrangement links TRBV11-2 to TRBJ2-7, with 8 bases aligning to TRBD2. J was trimmed by 2 bases and V by 5 bases; bases with no gene match: 11. Germline values: CDR1 SGHAT, CDR2 FQNNGV. There are 16 residues in the CDR3. CDR3 nucleotides: TGTGCCAGCAGCAAAGCCGGGACTAGAGGAACCTACGAGCAGTACTTC. Its protein product is CASSKAGTRGTYEQYF.

This chain links TRBV11-2 with TRBJ2-1, with 11 bases fitting TRBD2. V was pared by 4 bases and J by 9 bases, with 20 bases of the junction left unmatched. This CDR3 is built from 19 residues. In germline, CDR1 is SGHAT, CDR2 FQNNGV. This CDR3 reads CASSSHRGLAGGPRAEQFF. The DNA of the CDR3 is TGTGCCAGCAGCTCCCACCGGGGATTAGCGGGGGGGCCTCGGGCTGAGCAGTTCTTC.

The chain employs TRBV5-1 and TRBJ2-2; D is uncertain. Germline lookup yields CDR1 SGHRS and CDR2 YFSETQ. The CDR3 loop spans 15 amino acids. Trimming pared 4 bases from V and 0 bases from J, leaving 10 bases between. The CDR3 sequence: CASSDLRANTGELFF. The CDR3 region has the DNA TGCGCCAGCAGCGATCTTCGAGCGAACACCGGGGAGCTGTTTTTT.